These 27 T cell receptor beta chains originate from one sample sequenced in a study of control samples from healthy donors and cancer patients. This table comes from immunoSEQ multiplex PCR, and its TCRdb copy is limited to in-frame clones, with some not included. The data contain 120,000 or so clones, around nine tenths of them singletons. The sequenced material came from blood. Receptors were obtained from a man aged 25 to 40 in good health.

The chain is built from TRBV5-5 and TRBJ1-5; 7 bases map to TRBD1. CDR3 length: 14 amino acids. The J segment lost 6 bases and the V segment lost 3 bases, leaving 6 bases of the junction unmatched. Germline V CDR1 and CDR2: SGHKS, YYEKEE (reference sequence). The CDR3 DNA reads TGTGCCAGCAGCTCTACAGGGGAGCGTCAGCCCCAGCATTTT. Translated: CASSSTGERQPQHF.

This clone was counted only a few times. CDR3 in amino acids: CASSRADSNQPQHF. The CDR3 DNA is TGTGCCAGCAGCCGAGCTGATAGCAATCAGCCCCAGCATTTT. J is TRBJ1-5 and V is TRBV3-1 (or the pseudogene TRBV3-2); D unresolved. The CDR3 runs to 14 residues. Deletions cut 4 bases from V and 0 bases from J, with 7 bases between. The germline V gene has CDR1 LGHDT and CDR2 YNNKEL (reference sequence).

This sequence joins TRBV10-1 and TRBJ2-2, with 7 positions matching TRBD1. This CDR3 is 14 amino acids long. The germline gives CDR1 WNHNN, CDR2 SYGVQD (reference sequence). Trimming cost V 6 bases and J 4 bases; bases outside gene matches: 5. As DNA, the CDR3 is TGCGCCAGCAGGAGGGACAGCCTCACCGGGGAGCTGTTTTTT. It translates to CASRRDSLTGELFF.

The sample holds many counts of this clone. The genes are TRBV2 and TRBJ1-6; D is uncertain. Germline CDR1 reads SNHLY; CDR2 reads FYNNEI. This CDR3 spans 16 amino acids. V lost 4 bases, J lost 5 bases, and 15 bases lay in between. In DNA form, the CDR3 reads TGTGCCAGCAGTGGCAACGGGGTGTTGAATAATTCACCCCTCCACTTT. It specifies CASSGNGVLNNSPLHF. Full variable domain (outside the CDR3, taken from reference TRBV2 and TRBJ1-6): EPEVTQTPSHQVTQMGQEVILRCVPISNHLYFYWYRQILGQKVEFLVSFYNNEISEKSEIFDDQFSVERPDGSNFTLKIRSTKLEDSAMYFCASSGNGVLNNSPLHFGNGTRLTVT.

This clone occurred a few times. The chain couples TRBV11-2 to TRBJ2-1; D gene unclear. Trimming removed 2 bases from V and 5 bases from J, with 7 bases in between. The CDR3 is made up of 13 amino acids. CDR1 is SGHAT, CDR2 FQNNGV, per germline. Here the CDR3 DNA reads TGTGCCAGCAGCTTAAGCAGGAACAATGAGCAGTTCTTC. This encodes CASSLSRNNEQFF.

The rearrangement uses TRBV27 and TRBJ2-2, with unresolved D. From germline, CDR1 is MNHEY and CDR2 SMNVEV (reference sequence). The CDR3 spans 14 residues. V shed 1 base and J shed 0 bases, with 3 bases lying between them. The CDR3 DNA reads TGTGCCAGCAGTTTATGGGCGAACACCGGGGAGCTGTTTTTT. This translates into CASSLWANTGELFF.

The chain employs TRBV3-1 (or the pseudogene TRBV3-2) and TRBJ2-3; possibly TRBD1 for D (5 bases). The V end lost 0 bases, the J end lost 1 base, and 17 bases lay between the germline ends. Germline V CDR1 and CDR2: LGHDT, YNNKEL (reference sequence). The CDR3 is made up of 18 amino acids. CDR3 in amino acids: CASSQDQAGKGRTDTQYF. As DNA, the CDR3 is TGTGCCAGCAGCCAAGATCAAGCAGGGAAGGGCCGCACAGATACGCAGTATTTT.

V gene TRBV11-3 combines with J gene TRBJ1-6; a weak D match, TRBD1 (5 bases). Between the trimmed V and J ends, which lost 4 bases and 7 bases, there was a span of 8 bases. This CDR3 has 13 residues. Germline lookup yields CDR1 SGHNT and CDR2 YENEEA. The CDR3 nucleotides read TGTGCCAGCAGCTCCGCAGGGAATTCACCCCTCCACTTT. Its protein is CASSSAGNSPLHF.

This sequence joins TRBV5-1 and TRBJ1-6; TRBD1 might be the D (5 bases). V lost 3 bases to trimming and J lost 0 bases, with 13 bases between them. There are 17 residues in the CDR3. Germline values: CDR1 SGHRS, CDR2 YFSETQ. The CDR3 sequence is CASSWGGVSSYNSPLHF. CDR3 coding DNA: TGCGCCAGCAGCTGGGGCGGGGTAAGCTCCTATAATTCACCCCTCCACTTT.

The genes are TRBV29-1 and TRBJ2-7, with D possibly TRBD2 on 6 matching bases. V was cut by 0 bases and J by 5 bases, with 8 bases left in between. The length of the CDR3 is 12 residues. Looked up from germline, CDR1 is SQVTM and CDR2 is ANQGSEA. Written as DNA, the CDR3 is TGCAGCGTTGAAGATGGGGGGAACGAGCAGTACTTC. Translating it yields CSVEDGGNEQYF.

This clone was seen only a few times. The rearrangement uses TRBV2 and TRBJ1-2; D unclear. The CDR3 loop spans 17 amino acids. Germline values: CDR1 SNHLY, CDR2 FYNNEI. Trimming took off 4 bases at V and 4 bases at J, with 22 bases between the two ends. CDR3 loop: CASSGSGSRGQAYGYTF. CDR3 DNA sequence: TGTGCCAGCAGTGGATCGGGTTCCCGAGGGCAGGCCTATGGCTACACCTTC. Combining the CDR3 with reference TRBV2 and TRBJ1-2 gives the whole variable domain EPEVTQTPSHQVTQMGQEVILRCVPISNHLYFYWYRQILGQKVEFLVSFYNNEISEKSEIFDDQFSVERPDGSNFTLKIRSTKLEDSAMYFCASSGSGSRGQAYGYTFGSGTRLTVV.

The chain combines TRBV4-1 with TRBJ2-7; 7 nucleotides align to TRBD1. V was clipped by 6 bases and J by 4 bases; unmatched bases: 9. The CDR3 is 14 amino acids. Germline V gene sequence: CDR1 MGHRA, CDR2 YSYEKL. CDR3 amino acids: CASRDPDREYEQYF. CDR3 in DNA: TGCGCCAGCAGAGACCCCGACAGGGAGTACGAGCAGTACTTC.

The chain has TRBV24-1 and TRBJ2-7, with 7 bases fitting TRBD1. The germline V gene encodes CDR1 KGHDR and CDR2 SFDVKD. The CDR3 runs 15 residues. With V trimmed by 4 bases and J by 7 bases, 12 bases remained unmatched. CDR3 nucleotides: TGTGCCACCAGTGACCCTGGACAGGTCCCGGGGGAGCAGTACTTC. Amino acid sequence: CATSDPGQVPGEQYF.

This clone was observed once. The chain uses TRBV18 and TRBJ1-5; D call uncertain. The CDR3 is made up of 13 amino acids. Trimming shortened V by 4 bases and J by 5 bases, and 9 bases separated the two germline ends. Germline V lookup: CDR1 KGHSH, CDR2 LQKENI. The CDR3 region has the DNA TGTGCCAGCTCACGAGAGGAGGATCAGCCCCAGCATTTT. This sequence encodes CASSREEDQPQHF.

This clone was counted only a few times. This sequence joins TRBV10-3 and TRBJ1-5; no clear D gene. V lost 6 bases and J 7 bases, leaving 16 bases between the germline ends. This CDR3 has 14 residues. Germline V gene lookup returns CDR1 ENHRY and CDR2 SYGVKD. This CDR3 is CAIRDRAFGQPQHF. The CDR3 DNA sequence: TGTGCCATCAGGGACCGGGCCTTTGGGCAGCCCCAGCATTTT.

The chain combines TRBV5-8 with TRBJ1-4; tentative D call: TRBD1 (6 bases). V was trimmed by 2 bases and J by 8 bases, leaving 19 bases between them. This CDR3 spans 16 amino acids. Germline V lookup: CDR1 SGHTS, CDR2 YDEGEE. The CDR3 region has the DNA TGTGCCAGCAGCTTAGAAGCGACAGGACCACGGGAAAAACTGTTTTTT. The encoded protein is CASSLEATGPREKLFF. The full variable domain, in which reference TRBV5-8 and TRBJ1-4 provide the parts outside the CDR3, is EAGVTQSPTHLIKTRGQQATLRCSPISGHTSVYWYQQALGLGLQFLLWYDEGEERNRGNFPPRFSGRQFPNYSSELNVNALELEDSALYLCASSLEATGPREKLFFGSGTQLSVL.

This chain uses TRBV5-1 with TRBJ2-7; TRBD2 might be the D (5 bases). The CDR3 loop spans 16 amino acids. V lost 4 bases and J lost 0, with 17 bases in between. Germline lookup yields CDR1 SGHRS and CDR2 YFSETQ. CDR3 coding DNA: TGCGCCAGCAGCCCTTGGGGAGACTTAGGCTCCTACGAGCAGTACGTC. The encoded protein is CASSPWGDLGSYEQYV.

This chain links TRBV6-5 with TRBJ2-3, with D possibly being TRBD1 (5 bases). V was cut by 6 bases and J by 3 bases, with 10 bases left in between. The CDR3 covers 13 residues. Germline V gives CDR1 MNHEY, CDR2 SVGAGI. The CDR3 region has the DNA TGTGCCAGCAGGACAGAAGAGACAGATACGCAGTATTTT. Translated: CASRTEETDTQYF.

V and J are TRBV14 and TRBJ1-3, with unresolved D. Germline V gives CDR1 SGHDN, CDR2 FVKESK. V dropped 4 bases and J dropped 1 base, with 14 bases sitting between them. The CDR3 sequence is 16 residues long. The CDR3 region has the DNA TGTGCCAGCAGCCCATTAGGCCCGGGTTCTGGAAACACCATATATTTT. Amino acids: CASSPLGPGSGNTIYF.

The chain joins TRBV30 to TRBJ1-5; the match to TRBD1 covers 7 bases. CDR1 and CDR2 from the germline V gene are GTSNPN and SVGIG (reference sequence). The CDR3 consists of 18 residues. J was trimmed by 3 bases and V by 0 bases; bases with no gene match: 14. The CDR3 bases are TGTGCCTGGAGTGTAAGGGGGTTGCCGGGACAGTTCAATCAGCCCCAGCATTTT. Translating gives CAWSVRGLPGQFNQPQHF.

The rearrangement links TRBV6-5 to TRBJ1-5, with a tentative D call TRBD1 (5 bases). The CDR3 length is 14 residues. The ends were cut back, 7 bases at V and 4 bases at J, with 14 bases in the middle. Germline assignment: CDR1 MNHEY and CDR2 SVGAGI. CDR3 nucleotides: TGTGCCAGCACCTTCAGTGACAGAAATCAGCCCCAGCATTTT. This encodes CASTFSDRNQPQHF.

CDR3 in DNA: TGCGCCAGCAGTGGCTACACCTTC. Its translation is CASSGYTF. The V and J genes are TRBV5-1 and TRBJ1-2, with D unresolved. The CDR3 covers 8 residues. V was trimmed by 5 bases and J by 7 bases, leaving 0 bases between them. The germline V gene encodes CDR1 SGHRS and CDR2 YFSETQ.

This CDR3 is CASSTDRAKRASNQPQHF. In nucleotides, the CDR3 is TGTGCCAGTAGTACGGACAGGGCTAAAAGGGCTAGCAATCAGCCCCAGCATTTT. The chain uses TRBV19 and TRBJ1-5; 8 bases are a match to TRBD1. After removal of 4 bases from V and 0 bases from J, the junction contained 11 bases not matched to a gene. From germline, CDR1 is LNHDA and CDR2 SQIVND (reference sequence). The CDR3 consists of 18 residues. The full variable domain, rest sourced from reference TRBV19 and TRBJ1-5, is DGGITQSPKYLFRKEGQNVTLSCEQNLNHDAMYWYRQDPGQGLRLIYYSQIVNDFQKGDIAEGYSVSREKKESFPLTVTSAQKNPTAFYLCASSTDRAKRASNQPQHFGDGTRLSIL.

The CDR3 sequence is CASSLMNTEAFF. As DNA, the CDR3 is TGTGCCAGCAGCTTAATGAACACTGAAGCTTTCTTT. The chain links TRBV7-9 to TRBJ1-1; D remains ambiguous. V was cut by 2 bases and J by 0 bases, with 1 base left in between. CDR3 size: 12 residues. In germline, CDR1 is SEHNR, CDR2 FQNEAQ (reference sequence).

This rearrangement joins TRBV11-3 to TRBJ1-4; 8 nucleotides align to TRBD1. This CDR3 comprises 16 residues. Germline V gene sequence: CDR1 SGHNT, CDR2 YENEEA. The V and J ends lost 6 bases and 0 bases, in that order; junction bases with no gene match: 6. CDR3 bases: TGTGCCAGCAGTCCCGGACAGGGAGCAACTAATGAAAAACTGTTTTTT. Its protein is CASSPGQGATNEKLFF. The entire variable domain, with the rest obtained from reference TRBV11-3 and TRBJ1-4, is as follows: EAGVVQSPRYKIIEKKQPVAFWCNPISGHNTLYWYLQNLGQGPELLIRYENEEAVDDSQLPKDRFSAERLKGVDSTLKIQPAELGDSAVYLCASSPGQGATNEKLFFGSGTQLSVL.

This clone was seen just once. V and J are TRBV4-1 and TRBJ1-4, with unresolved D. V gave up 0 bases and J gave up 5 bases, with 13 bases separating them. This CDR3 has 16 residues. CDR1 MGHRA and CDR2 YSYEKL come from the germline V gene. The CDR3 spells CASSQEGSAGNEKLFF. The DNA of the CDR3 is TGCGCCAGCAGCCAAGAGGGCTCGGCGGGAAATGAAAAACTGTTTTTT.

Here the CDR3 DNA reads TGTGCCAGCAGTTACGACTATCAGTCCACTGAAGCTTTCTTT. Its protein is CASSYDYQSTEAFF. The chain joins TRBV6-5 to TRBJ1-1; D remains unclear. The CDR3 extends over 14 amino acids. Germline loops: CDR1 MNHEY, CDR2 SVGAGI. V was shortened by 2 bases and J by 4 bases, with 11 bases between the two germline ends.